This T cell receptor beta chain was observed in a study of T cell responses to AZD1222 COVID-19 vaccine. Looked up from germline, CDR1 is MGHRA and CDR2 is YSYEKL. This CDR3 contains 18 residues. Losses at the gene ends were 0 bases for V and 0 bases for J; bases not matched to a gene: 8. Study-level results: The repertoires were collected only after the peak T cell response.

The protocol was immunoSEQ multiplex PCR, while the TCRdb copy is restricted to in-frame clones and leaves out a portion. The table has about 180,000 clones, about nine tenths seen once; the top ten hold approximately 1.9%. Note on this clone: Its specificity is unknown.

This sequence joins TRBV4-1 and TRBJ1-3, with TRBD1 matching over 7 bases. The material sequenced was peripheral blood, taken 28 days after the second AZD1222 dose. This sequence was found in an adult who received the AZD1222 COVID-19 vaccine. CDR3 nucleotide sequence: TGCGCCAGCAGCCAAGAAGGGGGACAGACGATCTCTGGAAACACCATATATTTT. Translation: CASSQEGGQTISGNTIYF.